This is a list of T cell receptor beta chains from one sample in a study of Ad26.COV2.S vaccination and SARS-CoV-2 variants. Repertoires were generated with immunoSEQ multiplex PCR, while TCRdb's copy carries only in-frame clones and drops some. The sample lists fewer than 300,000 clones, around 87% seen once, with under 4% in the top ten. Sequenced material: peripheral blood, taken in a trial of Ad26.COV2.S vaccine versus placebo. The receptors shown here come from a person between 18 and 65 years old who received the Ad26.COV2.S COVID-19 vaccine or a placebo. Each CDR3 is given with its conserved first and last residue. Fields, in order: clone size, D gene, J gene, V gene, CDR3 protein, CDR3 DNA. D genes are given only for firm matches. Size tells how often a clone was seen (once, few, many) or the class of an expanded clone, and some rows leave it out.

- - TRBJ1-1 TRBV7-9 CASSWRTEDTEAFF TGTGCCAGCAGCTGGCGGACAGAGGACACTGAAGCTTTCTTT
- TRBD1 TRBJ1-3 TRBV7-2 CASSLATGRASGNTIYF TGTGCCAGCAGCTTAGCGACAGGGAGGGCCTCTGGAAACACCATATATTTT
- - TRBJ2-2 TRBV11-3 CASNKGRNTGELFF TGTGCCAGCAACAAGGGGCGCAACACCGGGGAGCTGTTTTTT
- TRBD1 TRBJ2-7 TRBV19 CASRGKPGTAYEQYF TGTGCCAGTAGGGGAAAGCCCGGGACAGCCTACGAGCAGTACTTC
- - TRBJ2-2 TRBV11-2 CASSYWDGTNTGELFF TGTGCCAGCAGCTACTGGGACGGAACGAACACCGGGGAGCTGTTTTTT
- - TRBJ1-2 TRBV4-3 CASSPLGQDYGYTF TGCGCCAGCAGCCCCCTGGGTCAGGACTATGGCTACACCTTC
few - TRBJ1-1 TRBV18 CASSPRDGNTEAFF TGTGCCAGCTCACCACGAGACGGGAACACTGAAGCTTTCTTT
- - TRBJ1-2 TRBV19 CASSIDRGKSGYTF TGTGCCAGTAGTATAGACCGGGGGAAAAGTGGCTACACCTTC
once - TRBJ2-3 TRBV5-4 CASSRRSPGTDTQYF TGTGCCAGCAGTAGGAGGAGCCCAGGCACAGATACGCAGTATTTT
- TRBD1 TRBJ1-1 TRBV4-3 CASSQDGTGKNTEAFF TGCGCCAGCAGCCAAGATGGGACAGGAAAGAACACTGAAGCTTTCTTT
- - TRBJ2-7 TRBV5-1 CASSPSRAGIYEQYF TGCGCCAGCAGCCCAAGTCGGGCGGGAATCTACGAGCAGTACTTC